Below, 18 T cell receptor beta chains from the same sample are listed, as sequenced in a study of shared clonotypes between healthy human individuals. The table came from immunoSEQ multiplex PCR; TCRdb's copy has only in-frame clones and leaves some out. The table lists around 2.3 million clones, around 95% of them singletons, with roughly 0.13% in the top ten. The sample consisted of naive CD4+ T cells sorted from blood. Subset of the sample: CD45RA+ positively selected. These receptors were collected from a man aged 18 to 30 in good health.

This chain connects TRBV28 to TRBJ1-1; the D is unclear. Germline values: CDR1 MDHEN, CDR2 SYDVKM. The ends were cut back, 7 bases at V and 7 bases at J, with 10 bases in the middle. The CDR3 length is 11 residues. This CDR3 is CASTKGGEAFF. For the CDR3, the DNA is TGTGCCAGCACCAAAGGAGGTGAAGCTTTCTTT.

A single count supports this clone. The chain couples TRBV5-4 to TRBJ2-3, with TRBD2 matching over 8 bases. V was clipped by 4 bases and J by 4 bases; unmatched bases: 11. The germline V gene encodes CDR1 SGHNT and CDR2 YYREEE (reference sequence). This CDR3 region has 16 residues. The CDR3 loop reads CASSTPGGGKADTQYF. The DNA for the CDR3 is TGTGCCAGCAGCACACCCGGCGGGGGGAAAGCAGATACGCAGTATTTT.

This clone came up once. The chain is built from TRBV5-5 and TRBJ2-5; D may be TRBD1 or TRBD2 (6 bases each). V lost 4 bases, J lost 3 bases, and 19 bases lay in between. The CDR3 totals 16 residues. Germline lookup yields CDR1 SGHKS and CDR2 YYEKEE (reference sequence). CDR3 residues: CASSAGTAKGEETQYF. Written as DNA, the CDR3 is TGTGCCAGCAGCGCCGGGACTGCGAAGGGGGAAGAGACCCAGTACTTC. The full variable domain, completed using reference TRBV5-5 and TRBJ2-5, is DAGVTQSPTHLIKTRGQQVTLRCSPISGHKSVSWYQQVLGQGPQFIFQYYEKEERGRGNFPDRFSARQFPNYSSELNVNALLLGDSALYLCASSAGTAKGEETQYFGPGTRLLVL.

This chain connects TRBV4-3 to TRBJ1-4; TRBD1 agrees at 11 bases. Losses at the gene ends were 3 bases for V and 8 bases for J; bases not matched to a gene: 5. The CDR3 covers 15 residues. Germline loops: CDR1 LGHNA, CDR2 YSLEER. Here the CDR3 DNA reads TGCGCCAGCAGCCACGGACAGGGGGCTGGGGAAAAACTGTTTTTT. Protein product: CASSHGQGAGEKLFF.

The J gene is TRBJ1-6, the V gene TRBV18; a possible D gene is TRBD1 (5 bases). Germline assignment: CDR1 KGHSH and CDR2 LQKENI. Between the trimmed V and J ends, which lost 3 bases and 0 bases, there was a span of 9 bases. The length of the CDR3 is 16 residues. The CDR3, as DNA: TGTGCCAGCTCACCGGGACGGGTCTCCTATAATTCACCCCTCCACTTT. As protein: CASSPGRVSYNSPLHF.

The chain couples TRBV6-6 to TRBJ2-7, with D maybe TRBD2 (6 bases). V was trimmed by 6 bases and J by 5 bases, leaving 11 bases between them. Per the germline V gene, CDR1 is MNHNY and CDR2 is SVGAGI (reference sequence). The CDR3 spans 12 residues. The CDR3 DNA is TGTGCCAGCAGAGACCGGGAGCACGAGCAGTACTTC. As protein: CASRDREHEQYF.

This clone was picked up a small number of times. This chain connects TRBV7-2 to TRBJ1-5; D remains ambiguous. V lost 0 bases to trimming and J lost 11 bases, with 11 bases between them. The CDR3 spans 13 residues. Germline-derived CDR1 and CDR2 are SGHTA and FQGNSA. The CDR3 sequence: CASSLALGWTQHF. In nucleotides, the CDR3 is TGTGCCAGCAGCTTAGCGCTAGGTTGGACCCAGCATTTT.

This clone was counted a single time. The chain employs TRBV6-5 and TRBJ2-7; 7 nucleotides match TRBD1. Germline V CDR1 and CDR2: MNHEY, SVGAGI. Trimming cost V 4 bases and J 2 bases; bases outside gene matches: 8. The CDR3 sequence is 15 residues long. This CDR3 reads CASSFRQGGPYEQYF. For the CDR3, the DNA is TGTGCCAGCAGTTTCAGACAGGGCGGACCCTACGAGCAGTACTTC.

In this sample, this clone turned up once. The chain's CDR3 is CASSADRVGETQYF. The CDR3 bases are TGTGCCAGCAGCGCCGACAGGGTTGGTGAGACCCAGTACTTC. J is TRBJ2-5 and V is TRBV5-4; 7 bases align to TRBD1. The CDR3 spans 14 residues. The germline V gene encodes CDR1 SGHNT and CDR2 YYREEE (reference sequence). J was trimmed by 5 bases and V by 4 bases; bases with no gene match: 8.

The CDR3 coding sequence is TGTGCCAGCAGTGATGGACAGCTAGCCAAAAACATTCAGTACTTC. It is translated as CASSDGQLAKNIQYF. The rearrangement uses TRBV6-1 and TRBJ2-4; a weak D match, TRBD1 (6 bases). CDR1 and CDR2 (germline): MNHNS, SASEGT. Between the trimmed V and J ends, which lost 3 bases and 0 bases, there was a span of 9 bases. The CDR3 sequence is 15 residues long.

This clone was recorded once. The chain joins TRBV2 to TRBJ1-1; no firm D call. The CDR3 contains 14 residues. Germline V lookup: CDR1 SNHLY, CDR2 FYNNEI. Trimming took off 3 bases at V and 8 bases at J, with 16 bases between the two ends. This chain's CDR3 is CASSDWVPPLEAFF. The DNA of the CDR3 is TGTGCCAGCAGTGACTGGGTCCCCCCCCTCGAAGCTTTCTTT.

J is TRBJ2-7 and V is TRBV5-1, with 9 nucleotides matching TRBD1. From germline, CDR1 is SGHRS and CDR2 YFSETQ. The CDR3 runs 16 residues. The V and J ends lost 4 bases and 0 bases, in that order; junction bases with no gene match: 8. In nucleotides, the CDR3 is TGCGCCAGCAGCGCAACAGGGGGCCCTCCCTCCTACGAGCAGTACTTC. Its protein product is CASSATGGPPSYEQYF.

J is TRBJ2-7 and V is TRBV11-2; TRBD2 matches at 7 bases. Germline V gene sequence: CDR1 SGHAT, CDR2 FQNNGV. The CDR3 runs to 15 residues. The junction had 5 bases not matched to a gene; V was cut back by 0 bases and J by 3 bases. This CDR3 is CASSLDSRTSYEQYF. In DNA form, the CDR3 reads TGTGCCAGCAGCTTAGATTCAAGGACTAGCTACGAGCAGTACTTC.

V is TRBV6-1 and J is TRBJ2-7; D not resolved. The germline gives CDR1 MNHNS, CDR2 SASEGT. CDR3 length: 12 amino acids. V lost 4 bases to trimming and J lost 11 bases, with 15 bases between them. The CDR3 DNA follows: TGTGCCAGCAGTGTAGCCTGGGGTTGGAAGTACTTC. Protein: CASSVAWGWKYF.

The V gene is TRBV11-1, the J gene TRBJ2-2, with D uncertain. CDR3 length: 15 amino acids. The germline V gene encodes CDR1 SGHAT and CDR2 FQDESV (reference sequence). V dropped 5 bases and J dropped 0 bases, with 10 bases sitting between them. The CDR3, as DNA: TGTGCCAGCAGCCTCCAGGTAGCGAACACCGGGGAGCTGTTTTTT. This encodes CASSLQVANTGELFF. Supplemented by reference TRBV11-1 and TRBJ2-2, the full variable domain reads EAEVAQSPRYKITEKSQAVAFWCDPISGHATLYWYRQILGQGPELLVQFQDESVVDDSQLPKDRFSAERLKGVDSTLKIQPAELGDSAMYLCASSLQVANTGELFFGEGSRLTVL.

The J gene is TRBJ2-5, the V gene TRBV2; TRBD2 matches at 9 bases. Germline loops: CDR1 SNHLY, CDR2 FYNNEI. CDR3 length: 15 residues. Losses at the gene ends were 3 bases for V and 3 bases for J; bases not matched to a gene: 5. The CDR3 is CASSDISGGKETQYF. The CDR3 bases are TGTGCCAGCAGTGATATTAGCGGGGGTAAAGAGACCCAGTACTTC.

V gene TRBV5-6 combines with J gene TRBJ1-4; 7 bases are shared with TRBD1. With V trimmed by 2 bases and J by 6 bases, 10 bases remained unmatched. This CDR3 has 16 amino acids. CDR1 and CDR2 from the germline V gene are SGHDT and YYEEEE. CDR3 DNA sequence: TGTGCCAGCAGCTTTAATACCGGGACAGTCTATGAAAAACTGTTTTTT. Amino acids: CASSFNTGTVYEKLFF. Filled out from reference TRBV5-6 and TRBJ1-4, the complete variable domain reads DAGVTQSPTHLIKTRGQQVTLRCSPKSGHDTVSWYQQALGQGPQFIFQYYEEEERQRGNFPDRFSGHQFPNYSSELNVNALLLGDSALYLCASSFNTGTVYEKLFFGSGTQLSVL.

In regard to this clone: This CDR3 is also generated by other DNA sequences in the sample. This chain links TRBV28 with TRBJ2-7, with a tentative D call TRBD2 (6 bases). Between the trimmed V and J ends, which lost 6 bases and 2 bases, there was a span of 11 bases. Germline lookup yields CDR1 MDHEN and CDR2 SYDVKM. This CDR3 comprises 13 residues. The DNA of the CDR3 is TGTGCCAGCAGACCTGGGGGGACCTACGAGCAGTACTTC. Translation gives CASRPGGTYEQYF.